This T cell receptor beta chain was documented in a study of cytomegalovirus exposure and HLA in healthy donors. The length of the CDR3 is 13 residues. V was pared by 5 bases and J by 2 bases, with 12 bases between. Germline V gene data show CDR1 as SQVTM and CDR2 as ANQGSEA. 13 Jbeta primers and 60 Vbeta primers were used for the PCR. Assay: immunoSEQ multiplex PCR; the TCRdb copy retains only in-frame clones and omits some. The table shows about 200,000 clones, with approximately 70% occurring only once. Input material: PBMCs. This sequence joins TRBV29-1 and TRBJ1-2, with a weak D call TRBD1 (5 bases). The receptor was derived from a woman aged 25 to 39 in good health and CMV-seronegative. CDR3 amino acids: CSVKRQPNYGYTF. CDR3 DNA: TGCAGCGTTAAAAGACAGCCCAACTATGGCTACACCTTC.